The clone carrying this TCR beta chain was observed a few times. CDR3 size: 15 residues. The germline gives CDR1 SGHRS, CDR2 YFSETQ. The J segment lost 2 bases and the V segment lost 7 bases, leaving 12 bases of the junction unmatched. TCRdb re-called the 5' RACE reads through MiXCR, storing one row per CDR3 protein. The table has roughly 540,000 distinct CDR3 sequences, roughly a fifth seen once. The entry originates in a study of identical twins. The same sample was also studied in work on T cells expressing NK-cell markers.

This sequence originates from a woman aged 18-29 years in good health. This sequence joins TRBV5-1 and TRBJ2-7; TRBD2 matches 7 bases. Sequencing was done on a sample of CD4+ T cells sorted from blood. This CDR3 is CASFPGAGFPYEQYF. CDR3 coding DNA: TGCGCCAGCTTCCCAGGAGCGGGGTTCCCCTACGAGCAGTACTTC.